Described below is a single TCR beta chain sequence and its context. Its antigen is unknown. No much larger clone is present one base from it, and per-base qualities are unavailable. For CDR1 and CDR2, the germline V gene (reference sequence) lists SGHNT and YYREEE. The CDR3 sequence holds 11 residues, the cysteine and phenylalanine included. The retained sequence is limited to the CDR3, 33 bases, with the frame set at the first base. Trimming removed 2 bases from V and 4 bases from J, leaving 3 bases between the germline ends. Read against the paper, the sample's time point label means: baseline before first vaccination. Samples from vaccinated people were obtained from the UK trials COV001 and COV002, which included a single-blind randomized controlled phase 2/3 trial of AZD1222 (ChAdOx1 nCoV-19) in healthy adults. Trial participant PBMC samples were collected at day 0 and day 28 after the second dose for TCRbeta chain sequencing.

The CDR3 regions of human TCRbeta chains were analyzed by immunosequencing. Per the source publication's procedure: Repertoire TCRs were checked for matches against a reference library of SARS-CoV-2-specific TCRs that had been generated using the MIRA antigen-specificity platform. Breadth was defined as the fraction of unique TCRs that were SARS-CoV-2-associated. Depth was defined as the fraction of total T cells that were SARS-CoV-2-associated. Using the MIRA data, every spike-specific TCR was mapped to the spike region that the TCR reacted to and assigned to either a CD4 or a CD8 class. Log10-transformed breadth and depth values were compared by one-way ANOVA with Sidak's multiple comparisons tests. TCRdb carries this immuneACCESS record with in-frame sequences only. Its versions omit some clonotypes, under half of them owing to an unresolved V gene in the studies checked, with the rest unexplained. That table gives V, J and clone size, and the DNA gave D and trimming. The sample has roughly 130,000 clones on record, roughly 93% of them singletons. The ten largest clones add up to 5.5% to 8% of the sample.

The sample is drawn from a study of T cell responses to AZD1222 COVID-19 vaccine (dated by TCRdb to 2020 to 2023). Study-level background: AZD1222 recipients given second doses at about 4 weeks or at about 12 weeks were pooled, since spike-specific TCR depth and breadth were not found to differ between the two schedules. TCR sequencing was performed for 230 to 250 trial participants, of whom 200 to 210 were given two doses of AZD1222 and 26 were given two doses of MenACWY control vaccine. Enrollment into the trials was organized by age into subgroups of 18-55, 56-69 and 70-plus years, and those subgroups contained about 160, 30 and 59 TCR-sequenced participants, respectively. What the study reported, not specific to this receptor: A significant rise in spike-specific TCR breadth and depth was observed after two AZD1222 doses relative to day 0 and relative to MenACWY recipients. Reportedly, close to half of the unique spike-specific TCRs recognized epitopes lying outside the regions that are mutated in the B.1.351 and B.1.1.7 variants. Participants were mostly white British, with more females than males. The authors suggested clonal diversity may have been underestimated. No day 14 peak-response samples were available, so repertoires were characterized only after the peak T cell response. Conclusions about previously exposed vaccinees are limited because only five to seven AZD1222 recipients were SARS-CoV-2 seropositive at baseline. CD4 TCRs associated with the vaccine covered the entire spike protein, and the dominant responses were in regions 160-218 and 743-854. The 56-69-year group was small, and its depth increase did not reach significance, likely because of low power.

This chain is built from TRBV5-4 and TRBJ1-1, with no D gene named confidently. The material sequenced was peripheral blood, taken on day 0 of AZD1222 vaccination. The clonotype comes from an adult in good health. Here the CDR3 is given as CASSFGTEAFF. The DNA reads TGTGCCAGCAGCTTCGGCACTGAAGCTTTCTTT.